This T cell receptor (beta chain) was profiled in a study of blood T cell repertoires in COVID-19. Study-level background: Spain, Italy and the United States supplied samples that represented acute and convalescent COVID-19. PBMCs, B-cell-depleted T cells, or T cells provided the cDNA or gDNA that made up the material.

Original processing methods: The assay estimated nucleated cells by amplifying reference gene primers. Libraries were prepared by immunoSEQ multiplex PCR; TCRdb keeps only in-frame clonotypes and omits some of them. The DNA gave D and trimming, while V, J and clone size come from that table. The data contain 110,000 to 150,000 clones, 75% to 90% of them singletons. Trimming removed 7 bases at V and 3 bases at J, with 13 bases between. Germline CDR1 reads SQVTM; CDR2 reads ANQGSEA. The CDR3 has 13 residues. The rearrangement links TRBV29-1 to TRBJ2-4; maybe TRBD1 (6 bases). The specimen was peripheral blood. The TCR sequence derives from a man between 60 and 75 years old with active or convalescent COVID-19. The CDR3 nucleotides read TGCAGCGCTACGGACAGCCGCAAAAACATTCAGTACTTC. Its protein product is CSATDSRKNIQYF.